Sequencing of this T cell receptor beta chain was carried out in a study of early T cells in non-severe SARS-CoV-2 infection (dated by TCRdb to the early 2020s). Regarding the research as a whole: Bulk RNA from unsorted whole blood was used for TCR sequencing, so alpha and beta chains could not be paired. Study-wide conclusions, independent of this receptor: Matching against VDJdb was skewed toward anti-spike CD8 responses, likely underestimated virus-specific expansions, and missed private and CD4 specificities.

Looking up the germline V gene yields CDR1 MDHEN and CDR2 SYDVKM. The CDR3 sequence holds 15 residues, the cysteine and phenylalanine included. Left in the record is the CDR3 DNA by itself, 45 bases read in frame from the first base. Relative to germline, V is 7 bases shorter and J is 4 bases shorter, with 19 bases between their ends. The library was made by 5' RACE. Data came from a NextSeq 500. The TCR library protocol attached unique molecular identifiers to individual cDNA molecules to correct for sequencing error and PCR bias. TCR alpha and beta chains were both sequenced, and the abundances of alpha and beta sequences in each sample were closely correlated with each other. In the authors' own workflow: Decombinator V4 was used to perform V gene, J gene and CDR3 annotation of TCR sequences. Expanded TCRs were defined as changing significantly between any two time points under a Poisson model with p below 0.0001. TCR abundances were normalised to the total number of TCRs sequenced per sample and expressed as counts per million. MAIT TCRs were defined by TRAV1-2 paired with TRAJ12, TRAJ20 or TRAJ33, and iNKT TCRs by TRAV10 paired with TRAJ18. VDJdb, accessed 1 November 2021, was searched for CMV, EBV and SARS-CoV-2 annotated TCRs, with TCRs annotated for multiple antigens excluded. TCRdb reprocessing: public reads trimmed at Q25 with fastp, clones called with MiXCR, in-frame beta chains kept. Merged by CDR3 protein, the rows form single entries marked with the most common genes and DNA. The V and J calls, along with clone size, are taken from TCRdb and not from the paper's own processing. This sample comprises some 70,000 distinct CDR3 sequences, more than 10% of them detected only once. The ten largest clones represent roughly 3.9% of the sample.

This clonotype showed up just a few times. Its specific antigen is unknown. Nothing much larger sits one base from this clone, and base qualities are not available. This was a case-control study nested in a cohort of healthcare workers in London, UK, who had nasopharyngeal swab PCR tests and blood samples taken every week. Between 23 and 31 March 2020, the week of the UK lockdown, healthcare workers were enrolled and then followed up weekly for as long as 16 weeks. In this chain, TRBV28 is recombined with TRBJ1-1; D gene: possibly TRBD1, on 5 matching bases. The receptor was derived from an adult who was a healthcare worker with PCR-confirmed SARS-CoV-2 infection or an uninfected control (not recorded which). Sequenced: whole blood. The CDR3 in this case is CASNPRGGSGTEAFF. The sequence in DNA is TGTGCCAGCAACCCGCGCGGGGGTAGTGGCACTGAAGCTTTCTTT.